Shown below are 9 T cell receptor beta chains from a single sample sequenced in a study of cytomegalovirus exposure and HLA in healthy donors. 60 Vbeta and 13 Jbeta primers were used in PCR. Libraries were prepared by immunoSEQ multiplex PCR; TCRdb keeps only in-frame clonotypes and omits some of them. The data hold 75,000 to 95,000 clones, with 65% to 85% observed a single time. Sequenced: PBMCs. All receptors derive from a man aged 45-60 years in good health and CMV-seronegative.

This chain's CDR3 is CASRGAANTEAFF. CDR3 nucleotides: TGTGCCAGCAGGGGGGCAGCGAACACTGAAGCTTTCTTT. The V and J genes are TRBV7-9 and TRBJ1-1, with D possibly being TRBD1 (6 bases). Germline V gives CDR1 SEHNR, CDR2 FQNEAQ (reference sequence). The CDR3 covers 13 residues. V gave up 6 bases and J gave up 1 base, with 9 bases separating them. Full variable domain (missing parts from reference TRBV7-9 and TRBJ1-1): DTGVSQNPRHKITKRGQNVTFRCDPISEHNRLYWYRQTLGQGPEFLTYFQNEAQLEKSRLLSDRFSAERPKGSFSTLEIQRTEQGDSAMYLCASRGAANTEAFFGQGTRLTVV.

This chain joins TRBV7-2 and TRBJ1-2; no definite D call. From germline, CDR1 is SGHTA and CDR2 FQGNSA. V shed 3 bases and J shed 2 bases, with 13 bases lying between them. CDR3 size: 15 residues. Here the CDR3 reads CASSFRPDGNYGYTF. The CDR3 DNA follows: TGTGCCAGCAGCTTTCGCCCAGACGGGAACTATGGCTACACCTTC. Based on the CDR3 plus reference TRBV7-2 and TRBJ1-2, the full variable domain is GAGVSQSPSNKVTEKGKDVELRCDPISGHTALYWYRQSLGQGLEFLIYFQGNSAPDKSGLPSDRFSAERTGGSVSTLTIQRTQQEDSAVYLCASSFRPDGNYGYTFGSGTRLTVV.

This clone was observed a few times. The DNA for the CDR3 is TGTGCCAGCAGTGACTCCCAGGGGGTCACTGAAGCTTTCTTT. Translating it yields CASSDSQGVTEAFF. The chain couples TRBV6-4 to TRBJ1-1; 7 nucleotides align to TRBD1. The CDR3 is 14 residues long. Germline lookup yields CDR1 MRHNA and CDR2 SNTAGT. After removal of 0 bases from V and 4 bases from J, the junction contained 2 bases not matched to a gene.

The rearrangement uses TRBV5-1 and TRBJ2-5; D unclear. CDR3 length: 12 residues. Per the germline V gene, CDR1 is SGHRS and CDR2 is YFSETQ. V was pared by 4 bases and J by 7 bases, with 11 bases between. The CDR3 coding sequence is TGCGCCAGCAGCGGTGCCCGAGGGACCCAGTACTTC. As protein: CASSGARGTQYF.

The chain carries TRBV6-1 and TRBJ2-5; D is possibly TRBD2 (5 bases). This CDR3 is 13 amino acids long. CDR1 MNHNS and CDR2 SASEGT come from the germline V gene. V lost 2 bases, J lost 2 bases, and 6 bases lay in between. The CDR3 is CASSETRQETQYF. CDR3 DNA sequence: TGTGCCAGCAGTGAAACTAGACAAGAGACCCAGTACTTC.

Comment on this clone: Germline and junction disagree at one end, which may indicate a read error. The chain uses TRBV7-9 and TRBJ2-5, with D possibly TRBD1 on 6 matching bases. Germline-derived CDR1 and CDR2 are SEHNR and FQNEAQ (reference sequence). CDR3 length: 12 residues. The CDR3 nucleotides read TGTTCCAGCAAGGGGGATCAAGAGACCCAGTACTTC. Translated, it gives CSSKGDQETQYF. Full variable domain (remainder filled in from reference TRBV7-9 and TRBJ2-5): DTGVSQNPRHKITKRGQNVTFRCDPISEHNRLYWYRQTLGQGPEFLTYFQNEAQLEKSRLLSDRFSAERPKGSFSTLEIQRTEQGDSAMYLCSSKGDQETQYFGPGTRLLVL.

This chain uses TRBV30 with TRBJ2-6; 9 bases agree with TRBD1. Germline V gene sequence: CDR1 GTSNPN, CDR2 SVGIG (reference sequence). This CDR3 spans 18 amino acids. The V gene end was trimmed by 0 bases and the J gene end by 2 bases; junction bases not matched to a gene: 8. The CDR3 loop is CAWSVLGTGMTGANVLTF. In nucleotides, the CDR3 is TGTGCCTGGAGTGTACTAGGGACAGGGATGACTGGGGCCAACGTCCTGACTTTC.

This rearrangement joins TRBV2 to TRBJ2-1, with 7 bases lining up with TRBD1. The CDR3 loop spans 16 amino acids. Germline loops: CDR1 SNHLY, CDR2 FYNNEI. Germline trimming cut 2 bases from V and 7 bases from J; bases unmatched to any gene: 11. The CDR3 loop is CASSERDTGVINEQFF. The CDR3 region has the DNA TGTGCCAGCAGTGAACGAGATACAGGGGTTATAAATGAGCAGTTCTTC.

The chain recombines TRBV19 with TRBJ1-5, with 7 bases fitting TRBD1. Germline CDR1 is LNHDA and CDR2 is SQIVND (reference sequence). The CDR3 has 17 residues. V lost 6 bases, J lost 5 bases, and 16 bases stayed unmatched. CDR3 loop: CASRYRGDRARDQPQHF. CDR3 sequence (DNA): TGTGCCAGTAGATATAGAGGAGACAGGGCGCGGGATCAGCCCCAGCATTTT.